This T cell receptor beta chain is from a study of blood T cell repertoires in COVID-19. Study-level information: Sites across the United States, Italy and Spain contributed samples from acute and convalescent COVID-19. T cells, B-cell-depleted T cells, or PBMCs provided the cDNA or gDNA that served as material.

How the authors handled the data: Estimation of nucleated cell counts was performed using reference gene primer amplification. TCRdb's copy holds only in-frame clones and misses some; the assay was immunoSEQ multiplex PCR. Clone size and the V and J calls come from that table; the DNA yielded D and trimming. The table includes under 150,000 clones, approximately 81% detected once. V lost 10 bases, J lost 4 bases, and 7 bases stayed unmatched. CDR1 and CDR2 from the germline V gene are SNHLY and FYNNEI. The CDR3 contains 14 residues. The TCR originated in a man aged 45-65 years with acute or convalescent COVID-19. The sequencing input was peripheral blood. The chain recombines TRBV2 with TRBJ1-6; 7 bases are a match to TRBD1. CDR3 nucleotides: TGTGCCACCCGAGGGGGCGGGTATAATTCACCCCTCCACTTT. Residues: CATRGGGYNSPLHF.